In this sample, the clone carrying this T cell receptor (beta chain) turned up once. The source of the sample is a study of blood T cell repertoires in COVID-19. In the study overall: Acute and convalescent COVID-19 samples came from the United States, Italy and Spain. In each case, the material was cDNA or gDNA derived from T cells, B-cell-depleted T cells, or PBMCs.

Authors' methods: Amplification with reference gene primers provided the estimates of nucleated cell counts. The assay was immunoSEQ multiplex PCR, and TCRdb's table has in-frame clones only and misses some. That table furnishes V, J and clone size, whereas the DNA furnished D and trimming. The sample has about 110,000 clones; more than 75% are singletons. V was pared by 10 bases and J by 8 bases, with 15 bases between. CDR3 length: 12 residues. Looked up from germline, CDR1 is MNHEY and CDR2 is SVGAGI. The sequence came from a woman between 50 and 59 years old with acute or convalescent COVID-19. The chain couples TRBV6-5 to TRBJ1-5; D is unclear. Sequenced: peripheral blood. DNA of the CDR3: TGTGCCACCACCTCGCCCGGTAAGCCCCAGCATTTT. Protein: CATTSPGKPQHF.